Each of the 22 T cell receptor beta chains below was sequenced from the same sample in a study of cytomegalovirus exposure and HLA in healthy donors. This PCR relied on a set of 60 Vbeta primers and 13 Jbeta primers. Generated by immunoSEQ multiplex PCR, the TCRdb table keeps only in-frame clones and is missing some. The sample carries about 160,000 clones, around 80% recorded once. Sequencing was carried out using PBMCs. These receptor sequences come from a man aged 18 to 30 in good health and CMV-seropositive.

The chain combines TRBV7-3 with TRBJ2-3; TRBD1 matches at 9 bases. CDR1 SGHTA and CDR2 FQGTGA come from the germline V gene. The CDR3 is 15 amino acids. V trimming: 4 bases; J trimming: 5 bases; junction bases outside the gene matches: 7. CDR3 bases: TGTGCCAGCAGCTCGGGACAGGGATCCGTAGATACGCAGTATTTT. Amino acid sequence: CASSSGQGSVDTQYF.

V is TRBV4-2 and J is TRBJ2-5; weak D call: TRBD1 (6 bases). With the DNA end fitting TRBJ2-7 better, the J assignment may be wrong. Germline CDR1 is LGHNA and CDR2 is YNFKEQ. CDR3 length: 14 amino acids. CDR3 sequence reads: CASSQSGEDYEQYF. CDR3 DNA: TGTGCCAGCAGCCAGTCAGGGGAAGACTACGAGCAGTACTTC.

The rearrangement uses TRBV6-1 and TRBJ2-3; 8 bases are shared with TRBD1. The CDR3 has 24 amino acids. The germline V gene has CDR1 MNHNS and CDR2 SASEGT. J was trimmed by 0 bases and V by 2 bases; bases with no gene match: 28. The CDR3 DNA follows: TGTGCCAGCAGTGAATTCGGCAGGGGGCGAGGTAGTCTAGGGGACCCATTTAGCACAGATACGCAGTATTTT. It translates to CASSEFGRGRGSLGDPFSTDTQYF.

The gene calls are TRBV7-9 and TRBJ1-3; D is unresolved. Germline CDR1 is SEHNR and CDR2 is FQNEAQ (reference sequence). V was pared by 0 bases and J by 1 base, with 10 bases between. CDR3 length equals 16 residues. The CDR3 loop reads CASSLALLPSGNTIYF. DNA for the CDR3: TGTGCCAGCAGCTTAGCGCTACTGCCTTCTGGAAACACCATATATTTT.

CDR3 amino acids: CASSASGGFTDTQYF. The CDR3, as DNA: TGTGCCAGCAGCGCCTCCGGGGGGTTCACAGATACGCAGTATTTT. The rearrangement links TRBV7-8 to TRBJ2-3; 7 positions match TRBD2. Germline assignment: CDR1 SGHVS and CDR2 FQNEAQ. Losses at the gene ends were 5 bases for V and 2 bases for J; bases not matched to a gene: 7. The CDR3 runs to 15 residues. The full variable domain, rest sourced from reference TRBV7-8 and TRBJ2-3, is GAGVSQSPRYKVAKRGQDVALRCDPISGHVSLFWYQQALGQGPEFLTYFQNEAQLDKSGLPSDRFFAERPEGSVSTLKIQRTQQEDSAVYLCASSASGGFTDTQYFGPGTRLTVL.

This clone appeared a few times. The chain combines TRBV19 with TRBJ2-7, with 7 bases identical to TRBD2. The CDR3 contains 14 residues. V was pared by 5 bases and J by 2 bases, with 6 bases of the junction left unmatched. Looked up from germline, CDR1 is LNHDA and CDR2 is SQIVND (reference sequence). The CDR3, as DNA: TGTGCCAGTAGTTCCTCTAGCGGTACCTACGAGCAGTACTTC. Its protein product is CASSSSSGTYEQYF.

This clone came up once. A read error may produce the germline difference seen at one junction end. The V call is TRBV13, the J call TRBJ2-6; tentative D call: TRBD1 (5 bases). There are 14 residues in the CDR3. The germline V gene encodes CDR1 PRHDT and CDR2 FYEKMQ (reference sequence). In nucleotides, the CDR3 is TGTGCCAGCAGCTTCAGGGCTGGGGCCAACGGCCTGACTTTC. Protein sequence: CASSFRAGANGLTF.

This clone has only a few counts. The rearrangement joins TRBV4-3 to TRBJ1-2; 10 nucleotides line up with TRBD1. After removal of 2 bases from V and 7 bases from J, the junction contained 7 bases not matched to a gene. CDR3 length: 15 residues. Germline-derived CDR1 and CDR2 are LGHNA and YSLEER. Here the CDR3 reads CASSQPDRGLSGYTF. The CDR3 DNA sequence: TGCGCCAGCAGCCAACCCGACAGGGGGCTTAGTGGCTACACCTTC.

The V call is TRBV30, the J call TRBJ1-3; D unresolved. Germline V gene data show CDR1 as GTSNPN and CDR2 as SVGIG (reference sequence). The CDR3 totals 15 residues. Trimming cost V 2 bases and J 0 bases, with 11 bases left between them. The CDR3 sequence is CAWSRTQVSGNTIYF. For the CDR3, the DNA is TGTGCCTGGAGTAGGACTCAGGTCTCTGGAAACACCATATATTTT.

The table lists this clone with a few counts. This chain uses TRBV27 with TRBJ2-3; 10 positions match TRBD1. Germline CDR1 and CDR2: MNHEY and SMNVEV (reference sequence). The CDR3 is 16 residues long. V was pared by 3 bases and J by 2 bases, with 5 bases of the junction left unmatched. The CDR3 spells CASSLVGQGYTDTQYF. In DNA form, the CDR3 reads TGTGCCAGCAGTTTGGTGGGACAGGGGTACACAGATACGCAGTATTTT.

For this clone: Sequence at one end of the junction differs from germline and may be a read error. The V call is TRBV7-9, the J call TRBJ2-5; no clear D gene. The germline V gene encodes CDR1 SEHNR and CDR2 FQNEAQ (reference sequence). The CDR3 has 12 amino acids. CDR3 amino acids: CSSRQIQETQYF. CDR3 DNA: TGTTCCAGCAGGCAAATCCAGGAGACCCAGTACTTC.

This clone was picked up one time. The chain couples TRBV4-3 to TRBJ2-2, with D hard to call. The CDR3 covers 14 residues. Per the germline V gene, CDR1 is LGHNA and CDR2 is YSLEER. Trimming pared 0 bases from V and 6 bases from J, leaving 8 bases between. The CDR3 loop is CASSQDRVSGELFF. The CDR3 DNA reads TGCGCCAGCAGCCAAGATCGAGTATCCGGGGAGCTGTTTTTT.

The V call is TRBV6-5, the J call TRBJ1-4; a possible D gene is TRBD1 (6 bases). The CDR3 contains 15 residues. CDR1 and CDR2 from the germline V gene are MNHEY and SVGAGI. V lost 3 bases and J lost 4, with 12 bases in between. In DNA, the CDR3 is TGTGCCAGCAGTTATTTGGCAGGGGTTAATGAAAAACTGTTTTTT. This gives the protein CASSYLAGVNEKLFF.

This clone was seen only a few times. The chain has TRBV10-2 and TRBJ1-6; 8 bases align to TRBD1. After removal of 8 bases from V and 8 bases from J, the junction contained 11 bases not matched to a gene. CDR3 length: 15 residues. Per germline, CDR1 WSHSY and CDR2 SAAADI. DNA for the CDR3: TGCGCCAGCTCGGGACAGGAAGTAAAGGATTCACCCCTCCACTTT. This translates into CASSGQEVKDSPLHF.

This clone came up a few times. The V gene is TRBV4-1, the J gene TRBJ2-4; D is unresolved. Trimming pared 3 bases from V and 13 bases from J, leaving 10 bases between. This CDR3 is built from 11 residues. Per the germline V gene, CDR1 is MGHRA and CDR2 is YSYEKL. CDR3 in amino acids: CASSQPGPQYF. The CDR3 DNA is TGCGCCAGCAGCCAGCCGGGTCCACAGTACTTC.

The chain uses TRBV29-1 and TRBJ1-2; no clear D. Germline CDR1 reads SQVTM; CDR2 reads ANQGSEA. The V and J ends lost 1 base and 0 bases respectively, with 9 bases between them. CDR3 length: 14 amino acids. The CDR3 here is CSVEGYSPNYGYTF. CDR3 DNA sequence: TGCAGCGTTGAAGGGTATAGTCCTAACTATGGCTACACCTTC.

V usage is TRBV19 and J usage is TRBJ2-1; 7 bases agree with TRBD2. The germline CDR1 and CDR2 sequences are LNHDA and SQIVND (reference sequence). V was pared by 4 bases and J by 4 bases, with 4 bases of the junction left unmatched. The CDR3 runs to 14 residues. The CDR3 nucleotides are TGTGCCAGTAGTAGCGGGGGTAAATACAATGAGCAGTTCTTC. Translation gives CASSSGGKYNEQFF.

The chain has TRBV2 and TRBJ2-6, with a tentative D call TRBD2 (5 bases). Trimming removed 2 bases from V and 2 bases from J, with 10 bases in between. Germline V gene sequence: CDR1 SNHLY, CDR2 FYNNEI. This CDR3 region has 16 residues. In DNA form, the CDR3 reads TGTGCCAGCAGTGAATGGAGCGGAACTGGGGCCAACGTCCTGACTTTC. Residues: CASSEWSGTGANVLTF. Combining the CDR3 with reference TRBV2 and TRBJ2-6 gives the whole variable domain EPEVTQTPSHQVTQMGQEVILRCVPISNHLYFYWYRQILGQKVEFLVSFYNNEISEKSEIFDDQFSVERPDGSNFTLKIRSTKLEDSAMYFCASSEWSGTGANVLTFGAGSRLTVL.

This sequence joins TRBV2 and TRBJ2-7, with 10 bases matching TRBD2. The J segment lost 0 bases and the V segment lost 6 bases, leaving 5 bases of the junction unmatched. Germline CDR1 is SNHLY and CDR2 is FYNNEI. The CDR3 has 15 amino acids. This chain's CDR3 is CASSTPSGSSYEQYF. CDR3 in DNA: TGTGCCAGCAGCACTCCTAGCGGGAGCTCCTACGAGCAGTACTTC.

The chain recombines TRBV11-3 with TRBJ2-1; D is perhaps TRBD2 (6 bases). V lost 0 bases to trimming and J lost 5 bases, with 11 bases between them. The CDR3 spans 15 residues. Germline values: CDR1 SGHNT, CDR2 YENEEA. CDR3 residues: CASSLDGRENNEQFF. The CDR3 region has the DNA TGTGCCAGCAGCTTAGACGGGAGAGAGAACAATGAGCAGTTCTTC.

The chain combines TRBV18 with TRBJ2-1; 7 bases line up with TRBD2. V lost 8 bases, J lost 1 base, and 2 bases stayed unmatched. The CDR3 runs to 13 residues. CDR1 is KGHSH, CDR2 LQKENI, per germline. CDR3 DNA: TGTGCCAGCCGGGGGGAGTCCTACAATGAGCAGTTCTTC. It specifies CASRGESYNEQFF. Together with reference TRBV18 and TRBJ2-1, the CDR3 gives the full variable domain: NAGVMQNPRHLVRRRGQEARLRCSPMKGHSHVYWYRQLPEEGLKFMVYLQKENIIDESGMPKERFSAEFPKEGPSILRIQQVVRGDSAAYFCASRGESYNEQFFGPGTRLTVL.

The chain uses TRBV15 and TRBJ1-5; D gene uncertain. Trimming took off 0 bases at V and 10 bases at J, with 13 bases between the two ends. From germline, CDR1 is LNHNV and CDR2 YYDKDF (reference sequence). This CDR3 contains 14 residues. The CDR3 here is CATSRDHAVLPQHF. CDR3 DNA sequence: TGTGCCACCAGCAGAGATCACGCGGTTCTCCCCCAGCATTTT.